The 5 T cell receptor beta chains listed next were all sequenced from one sample in a study of T cells in women clearing cervical HPV infection. The data were produced by immunoSEQ multiplex PCR, yet TCRdb's version contains in-frame clones alone and is incomplete. In all, the sample yields more than 30,000 clones. Sequences were obtained from blood buffy coat. These receptors all stem from a woman aged 18-69 years with a cervical HPV16 infection that either progressed to CIN3+ or cleared (not recorded which).

On this clone: The observed sequence ends 3 residues before the CDR3 terminus, with the missing tail filled in from the germline J gene. This chain links TRBV7-9 with TRBJ1-2; no clear D gene. This CDR3 has 13 residues. Germline CDR1 and CDR2: SEHNR and FQNEAQ (reference sequence). The part of the CDR3 DNA that was read is TGTGCCAGCAGCTTCCGGCAGACTGCAGGC. Encoded protein: CASSFRQTAG. The whole CDR3 region reads CASSFRQTAGYTF.

Concerning this clone: The read ends 3 residues before the CDR3 terminus; that terminus is restored from the germline J gene. The V call is TRBV10-1, the J call TRBJ2-3, with a tentative D call TRBD1 (5 bases). The V and J ends lost 5 bases and 5 bases respectively, with 8 bases between them. Germline V gives CDR1 WNHNN, CDR2 SYGVQD (reference sequence). The CDR3 consists of 12 residues. CDR3 DNA, as far as it was read: TGCGCCAGCAGTCAGGGCAGAGATACG. Residues: CASSQGRDT. In full, the CDR3 is CASSQGRDTQYF.

With regard to this clone: Its ends do not fully match the called genes, so a read error is possible. The missing CDR3 end, 3 residues past where the read stops, is filled in from the germline J gene. The gene calls are TRBV7-8 and TRBJ2-3; a weak D match, TRBD2 (6 bases). Germline V lookup: CDR1 SGHVS, CDR2 FQNEAQ. This CDR3 is built from 14 residues. Incomplete CDR3 DNA: TGTGCCAGCAGCTTGTTCGGGGGTTCAGAGACG. Encoded protein: CASSLFGGSET. The complete CDR3 protein is CASSLFGGSETQYF.

As concerns this clone: The observed sequence ends 3 residues before the CDR3 terminus, with the missing tail filled in from the germline J gene. The chain employs TRBV7-3 and TRBJ2-2; D perhaps matches TRBD2 (6 bases). This CDR3 has 16 residues. Between the trimmed V and J ends, which lost 1 base and 4 bases, there was a span of 13 bases. Per germline, CDR1 SGHTA and CDR2 FQGTGA. The CDR3 sequence: CASSLMGGTGTGELFF. The covered CDR3 bases are TGTGCCAGCAGCTTAATGGGTGGGACTGGCACCGGGGAG. The full variable domain, completed using reference TRBV7-3 and TRBJ2-2, is GAGVSQTPSNKVTEKGKYVELRCDPISGHTALYWYRQSLGQGPEFLIYFQGTGAADDSGLPNDRFFAVRPEGSVSTLKIQRTERGDSAVYLCASSLMGGTGTGELFFGEGSRLTVL.

Details on this clone: Coverage ceases 3 residues before the CDR3 finishes, and the germline J gene fills in the end. This rearrangement joins TRBV5-1 to TRBJ2-7; TRBD1 matches 7 bases. Germline trimming cut 4 bases from V and 1 base from J; bases unmatched to any gene: 5. Germline assignment: CDR1 SGHRS and CDR2 YFSETQ. The CDR3 sequence is 14 residues long. The CDR3 spells CASSPSTGSYEQYF. The part of the CDR3 DNA that was read is TGCGCCAGCAGCCCCTCGACAGGGTCCTACGAG.